The TCR beta chain under discussion was sequenced for a study of cytotoxic CD8 clonotypes in ibrutinib-treated CLL. Depth targeted 1 in 200,000 to 1 in 1 million T cells, averaging about 9.2x coverage per clonotype. Profiling relied on immunoSEQ multiplex PCR, and the TCRdb table lists in-frame clones only, not all of them. The table has approximately 200,000 clones, 72% seen once. A remark on this clone: The antigen remains undetermined.

The germline V gene has CDR1 SEHNR and CDR2 FQNEAQ (reference sequence). Trimming took 4 bases from V and 4 from J, leaving 17 bases between them. The CDR3 contains 15 residues. General study results and limits: Public clonotypes were rare and shrank or held steady on treatment. A rise in clonality was seen at ibrutinib response, and a fall back toward baseline was seen at progression.

This TCR was sampled from a human donor with chronic lymphocytic leukemia. Sample: PBMCs, taken after 24 months of ibrutinib treatment. J is TRBJ2-7 and V is TRBV7-9; perhaps TRBD1 as D (5 bases). CDR3 nucleotides: TGTGCCAGCAGCTCGCCGGACATTGGGAAGTACGAGCAGTACTTC. Amino acid sequence: CASSSPDIGKYEQYF.